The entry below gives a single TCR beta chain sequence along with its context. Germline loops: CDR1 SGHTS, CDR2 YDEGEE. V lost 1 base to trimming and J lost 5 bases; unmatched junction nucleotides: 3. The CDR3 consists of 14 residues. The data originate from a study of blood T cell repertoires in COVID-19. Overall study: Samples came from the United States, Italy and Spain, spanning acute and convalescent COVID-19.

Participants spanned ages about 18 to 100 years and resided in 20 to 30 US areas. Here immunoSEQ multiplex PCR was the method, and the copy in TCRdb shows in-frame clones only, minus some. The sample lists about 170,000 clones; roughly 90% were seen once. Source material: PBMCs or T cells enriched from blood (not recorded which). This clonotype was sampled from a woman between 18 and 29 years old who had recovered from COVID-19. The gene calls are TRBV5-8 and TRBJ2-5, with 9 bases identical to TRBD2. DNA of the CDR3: TGTGCCAGCAGCTTGAGTGGACTAGCGGAGACCCAGTACTTC. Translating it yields CASSLSGLAETQYF.